This TCR beta chain was identified during a study of OX40 agonist ivuxolimab in advanced cancers. Study at large: The study gave patients intravenous ivuxolimab at 0.01 to 10 mg/kg every 2 weeks. Therapy given before enrollment (anti-PD-1, anti-PD-L1 or anti-CTLA-4) was allowed, and over 35% had some. Study results and limitations: The specificity for antigen of the expanded peripheral T cells was not determined. Compared with others, partial responders at 0.1-3.0 mg/kg displayed clonal expansion among the lowest.

V gave up 6 bases and J gave up 4 bases, with 18 bases separating them. The CDR3 loop spans 15 amino acids. From germline, CDR1 is LGHNT and CDR2 FRNRAP. With regard to this clone: Antigen: not known.

Using immunoSEQ multiplex PCR, the repertoire was profiled, and TCRdb retains in-frame clones only, with some absent. The sample holds fewer than 80,000 clones, 85% to 90% seen once. Specimen: CD4+ or CD8+ T cells sorted from blood, collected in a trial of the OX40 agonist ivuxolimab. The chain is built from TRBV12-5 and TRBJ1-2, with a tentative D call TRBD1 (6 bases). The clonotype originates from an adult with an advanced solid tumor such as melanoma, head and neck, liver or kidney cancer. CDR3 residues: CASGASGTLVYGYTF. The CDR3 DNA sequence: TGTGCTAGTGGAGCATCCGGGACATTGGTCTATGGCTACACCTTC.